This TCR beta chain was captured by sequencing in a study of blood T cell repertoires in COVID-19. Turning to the study itself: Sites across the United States, Italy and Spain contributed samples from acute and convalescent COVID-19.

Produced via immunoSEQ multiplex PCR; TCRdb's table is partial and in-frame only. The sample has over 100,000 clones, 80% to 95% seen once. This CDR3 has 11 residues. Germline V gene sequence: CDR1 MDHEN, CDR2 SYDVKM. V shed 7 bases and J shed 8 bases, with 11 bases lying between them. The Seattle patients, enrolled during active infection, were followed longitudinally. Input material: peripheral blood. This receptor was taken from a woman aged 45-60 years with COVID-19, enrolled during active disease. This chain links TRBV28 with TRBJ1-2, with unresolved D. CDR3 bases: TGTGCCAGCATCTCAGCGGGAGGCTACACCTTC. This sequence encodes CASISAGGYTF.